One sample yielded the 8 T cell receptor beta chains listed below, sequenced in a study of shared clonotypes between healthy human individuals. Sequencing was performed with immunoSEQ multiplex PCR; in TCRdb, only in-frame clones are kept and a portion is missing. The sample lists roughly 2,000,000 clones, about 95% occurring once. Naivety among CD8 cells was defined by CD45RO negativity and positive CCR7 selection, thereby excluding terminally differentiated effector memory CD45RA+ cells. Sequenced input: naive CD8+ T cells sorted from blood. These receptors originate from a man between 18 and 29 years old in good health.

Worth noting for this clone: Other DNA variants within this sample encode the same CDR3. The chain uses TRBV27 and TRBJ2-1; D tentatively reads TRBD1 or TRBD2 (5 bases each). CDR1 and CDR2 (germline): MNHEY, SMNVEV (reference sequence). Trimming took off 2 bases at V and 5 bases at J, with 10 bases between the two ends. The CDR3 has 14 residues. DNA for the CDR3: TGTGCCAGCAGTTTAAGGGACGGCAACAATGAGCAGTTCTTC. This translates into CASSLRDGNNEQFF.

This chain connects TRBV25-1 to TRBJ2-7; TRBD1 might be the D (6 bases). The CDR3 covers 13 residues. V was trimmed by 5 bases and J by 3 bases, leaving 11 bases between them. Per germline, CDR1 MGHDK and CDR2 SYGVNS. CDR3 sequence: CASSFGRGYEQYF. CDR3 sequence (DNA): TGTGCCAGCAGTTTCGGCAGGGGCTACGAGCAGTACTTC.

This clone has a single count. This rearrangement joins TRBV7-9 to TRBJ2-7, with 9 bases that match TRBD2. This CDR3 is 15 amino acids long. J was trimmed by 3 bases and V by 2 bases; bases with no gene match: 5. Germline values: CDR1 SEHNR, CDR2 FQNEAQ (reference sequence). CDR3 sequence reads: CASSLKASGIYEQYF. CDR3 coding DNA: TGTGCCAGCAGCTTAAAGGCTAGCGGGATCTACGAGCAGTACTTC.

V and J are TRBV2 and TRBJ1-6; D gene ambiguous. This CDR3 is 15 amino acids long. Germline V gives CDR1 SNHLY, CDR2 FYNNEI. With 0 bases removed from V and 9 bases from J, the gap between germline ends came to 12 bases. The CDR3 DNA reads as TGTGCCAGCAGTGAAGCCCTTATAACGAGTTCACCCCTCCACTTT. This sequence encodes CASSEALITSSPLHF. Full variable domain (outside the CDR3, taken from reference TRBV2 and TRBJ1-6): EPEVTQTPSHQVTQMGQEVILRCVPISNHLYFYWYRQILGQKVEFLVSFYNNEISEKSEIFDDQFSVERPDGSNFTLKIRSTKLEDSAMYFCASSEALITSSPLHFGNGTRLTVT.

This chain joins TRBV6-6 and TRBJ2-1, with 10 bases fitting TRBD1. Losses at the gene ends were 5 bases for V and 6 bases for J; bases not matched to a gene: 7. CDR3 length: 15 amino acids. Germline lookup yields CDR1 MNHNY and CDR2 SVGAGI (reference sequence). The DNA for the CDR3 is TGTGCCAGCAGTCATACCGGGGACAGGGGCAATGAGCAGTTCTTC. Protein sequence: CASSHTGDRGNEQFF.

This clone came up once. The rearrangement uses TRBV7-9 and TRBJ1-3, with a tentative D call TRBD1 (6 bases). This CDR3 spans 16 amino acids. Germline CDR1 is SEHNR and CDR2 is FQNEAQ (reference sequence). Trimming stripped 5 bases from V and 0 bases from J, with 14 bases between. CDR3 in DNA: TGTGCCAGCAGCCCGCCTCTGGACAGCTCTGGAAACACCATATATTTT. This sequence encodes CASSPPLDSSGNTIYF.

The chain employs TRBV7-8 and TRBJ2-7; a possible D gene is TRBD1 (5 bases). The CDR3 contains 14 residues. The germline V gene has CDR1 SGHVS and CDR2 FQNEAQ. V was trimmed by 1 base and J by 6 bases, leaving 13 bases between them. The CDR3 loop reads CASSLVGQQGEQYF. The CDR3 nucleotides read TGTGCCAGCAGCTTAGTGGGTCAGCAGGGCGAGCAGTACTTC.

This clone showed up just once. The chain couples TRBV28 to TRBJ2-7; D is possibly TRBD1 (6 bases). Germline loops: CDR1 MDHEN, CDR2 SYDVKM. Trimming pared 5 bases from V and 2 bases from J, leaving 16 bases between. The CDR3 contains 15 residues. For the CDR3, the DNA is TGTGCCAGCAGTCCCCTGCAGCAGGGGACCTACGAGCAGTACTTC. Residues: CASSPLQQGTYEQYF. Full variable domain (missing parts from reference TRBV28 and TRBJ2-7): DVKVTQSSRYLVKRTGEKVFLECVQDMDHENMFWYRQDPGLGLRLIYFSYDVKMKEKGDIPEGYSVSREKKERFSLILESASTNQTSMYLCASSPLQQGTYEQYFGPGTRLTVT.